Reported below is one T cell receptor (beta chain). Its antigen remains unknown. This record belongs to a study of CXCR3-negative and CXCR3-positive naive CD8 T cells. Study in general: About 135 million TRB reads in total, about 1.5 +/- 0.3 million per library. Overall study results and limits: Similar TRBV-TRBJ gene usage was seen in naive CXCR3-negative and CXCR3-positive cells, but not in memory cells. Cryopreservation partially decreased CXCR3 expression, and most assays used fresh PBMCs. Naive cells that were CXCR3-positive had more hydrophobic TRB CDR3s (compared with CXCR3-negative naive cells). The authors found comparable surface CD5 between naive subsets and inferred TCR strength from TRB CDR3 properties.

Preparation of TRB cDNA libraries relied on 5' RACE carrying UMI labels. TCRdb reprocessed the 5' RACE reads and reports one entry per CDR3 protein, with no DNA. The sample table sets out some 85,000 distinct CDR3 sequences. This CDR3 spans 15 amino acids. Per germline, CDR1 MGHDK and CDR2 SYGVNS. The sequence was collected from a human donor in good health. Some clones in this sample may be carry-over from other donors' samples. This chain links TRBV25-1 with TRBJ2-7; the D call of TRBD1 rests on TCRdb alone, since no DNA is present to check it. The sample consisted of naive CXCR3+ CD8+ T cells from blood. Subset noted: CD45RO-CCR7+CD27+CD95- naive CD8+ T cells expressing CXCR3 (TNR3+). The CDR3 here is CASSFIGQGAYEQYF.